The clone carrying this TCR beta chain is medium-sized (0.01 to 0.1%) within its sample. Its antigen is currently unknown. The source of the sample is a study of CD8 T cells in ankylosing spondylitis. Findings of the study overall: Several highly homologous variants made up a TCR beta motif, and this motif appeared characteristic of ankylosing spondylitis blood. The authors reported significant enrichment of disease-linked clones in matched ankylosing spondylitis synovial fluid.

The TCR beta libraries were generated through quantitative 5'-RACE incorporating molecular barcodes. TCRdb itself ran the 5' RACE reads through MiXCR, one entry per CDR3 protein. This sample has more than 35,000 distinct CDR3 sequences, with 5.5% to 7.5% found just once. Germline-derived CDR1 and CDR2 are SGDLS and YYNGEE. V lost 0 bases and J lost 2; bases outside the gene matches: 10. The CDR3 loop spans 18 amino acids. The specimen was blood, either unsorted or a sorted T cell fraction (not recorded which). The chain recombines TRBV9 with TRBJ2-1, with 8 bases identical to TRBD2. The receptor's source is a male donor with ankylosing spondylitis or in good health (not recorded which). DNA for the CDR3: TGTGCCAGCAGCGTAGCTGGGGCGGGGGGTGTCCCCTACAATGAGCAGTTCTTC. Protein sequence: CASSVAGAGGVPYNEQFF.